One sample yielded the 12 T cell receptor beta chains listed below, sequenced in a study of CD8 T cells in ankylosing spondylitis. General study points: A motif in TCR beta, a set of roughly eight highly homologous variants, appeared characteristic of ankylosing spondylitis blood.

These receptors are not linked to any known antigen. Each CDR3 protein is one row after TCRdb ran MiXCR on the 5' RACE reads. The sample includes 330,000 or so distinct CDR3 sequences, less than 9.5% seen only once; the top ten take 14% to 15%. Sample: blood, either unsorted or a sorted T cell fraction (not recorded which). The receptors here all came from a male donor with ankylosing spondylitis.

The V call is TRBV11-3, the J call TRBJ2-2; 7 nucleotides agree with TRBD2. This CDR3 comprises 14 residues. Unmatched junction bases numbered 9, after V lost 10 bases and J lost 4 bases. Germline V lookup: CDR1 SGHNT, CDR2 YENEEA. In DNA, the CDR3 is TGTGCCACCACTAGCGATCACGGCACCGGGGAGCTGTTTTTT. Protein: CATTSDHGTGELFF.

This clonotype was counted ten times or more. V gene TRBV3-1 combines with J gene TRBJ2-3; a possible D gene is TRBD1 (6 bases). Germline-derived CDR1 and CDR2 are LGHDT and YNNKEL (reference sequence). V was pared by 0 bases and J by 6 bases, with 10 bases between. The CDR3 runs 14 residues. CDR3 in amino acids: CASSQELGADTQYF. The CDR3 coding sequence is TGTGCCAGCAGCCAAGAGCTGGGGGCCGATACGCAGTATTTT.

J is TRBJ1-4 and V is TRBV20-1; D gene ambiguous. V lost 3 bases to trimming and J lost 0 bases, with 5 bases between them. The germline V gene encodes CDR1 DFQATT and CDR2 SNEGSKA (reference sequence). This CDR3 has 13 residues. CDR3 loop: CSASVATNEKLFF. In DNA, the CDR3 is TGCAGTGCTAGTGTCGCAACTAATGAAAAACTGTTTTTT.

This clonotype occurred a few times. V and J are TRBV6-5 and TRBJ1-2, with D uncertain. V was trimmed by 8 bases and J by 14 bases, leaving 18 bases between them. Per the germline V gene, CDR1 is MNHEY and CDR2 is SVGAGI. The CDR3 covers 11 residues. Written as DNA, the CDR3 is TGTGCCAGCCATTACGGACCTTATCATACCTTC. Translating gives CASHYGPYHTF.

DNA for the CDR3: TGTGCCAGCAGCCAAGACTCGGGCTATTACAATGAGCAGTTCTTC. It yields the protein CASSQDSGYYNEQFF. The chain links TRBV3-1 to TRBJ2-1, with D unresolved. The CDR3 has 15 residues. V lost 0 bases and J 4 bases, leaving 10 bases between the germline ends. Germline CDR1 LGHDT, CDR2 YNNKEL (reference sequence).

This clonotype was seen repeatedly, ten times or more. The chain uses TRBV11-3 and TRBJ1-1; D unresolved. Looked up from germline, CDR1 is SGHNT and CDR2 is YENEEA. Trimming removed 3 bases from V and 3 bases from J, with 5 bases in between. The CDR3 is 12 amino acids. The chain's CDR3 is CASSFEYTEAFF. CDR3 coding DNA: TGTGCCAGCAGCTTTGAATACACTGAAGCTTTCTTT.

A few counts support this clonotype. V and J are TRBV5-1 and TRBJ2-7; tentatively, D is TRBD1 or TRBD2 (5 bases each). CDR1 and CDR2 (germline): SGHRS, YFSETQ. Trimming took off 0 bases at V and 3 bases at J, with 34 bases between the two ends. The CDR3 spans 22 residues. The CDR3 here is CASSLAPSFHTTQGDSSYEQYF. The CDR3 DNA sequence: TGCGCCAGCAGCTTGGCCCCCTCGTTCCATACTACGCAGGGAGACTCAAGCTACGAGCAGTACTTC.

The chain links TRBV2 to TRBJ2-7, with D perhaps TRBD2 (5 bases). Trimming took off 6 bases at V and 7 bases at J, with 16 bases between the two ends. Germline-derived CDR1 and CDR2 are SNHLY and FYNNEI. The CDR3 contains 13 residues. For the CDR3, the DNA is TGTGCCAGCAGGGAACGCTACCCGGGGGAGCAGTACTTC. Its translation is CASRERYPGEQYF.

The chain has TRBV9 and TRBJ2-1; 15 bases fit TRBD2. Germline CDR1 SGDLS, CDR2 YYNGEE. The CDR3 consists of 15 residues. J was trimmed by 7 bases and V by 3 bases; bases with no gene match: 2. The CDR3 loop is CASSAGLAGGNEQFF. CDR3 in DNA: TGTGCCAGCAGCGCGGGACTAGCGGGGGGAAATGAGCAGTTCTTC.

This clonotype was observed many times. V is TRBV3-1 and J is TRBJ2-3, with D maybe TRBD2 (5 bases). V was pared by 2 bases and J by 5 bases, with 11 bases between. The CDR3 contains 14 residues. Germline V gene data show CDR1 as LGHDT and CDR2 as YNNKEL (reference sequence). The CDR3 nucleotides are TGTGCCAGCAGCCAACGGGGTTTCGGAGATACGCAGTATTTT. This sequence encodes CASSQRGFGDTQYF.

This clonotype was picked up a small number of times. V is TRBV27 and J is TRBJ2-5; perhaps TRBD1 as D (6 bases). Germline CDR1 is MNHEY and CDR2 is SMNVEV (reference sequence). The CDR3 is 14 amino acids. Between the trimmed V and J ends, which lost 5 bases and 5 bases, there was a span of 15 bases. CDR3 amino acids: CASSKGQLQETQYF. CDR3 DNA: TGTGCCAGCAGTAAGGGACAACTACAGGAGACCCAGTACTTC.

This clonotype was picked up a small number of times. This sequence joins TRBV20-1 and TRBJ1-3; D gene ambiguous. The V gene's germline CDR1 is DFQATT and CDR2 SNEGSKA (reference sequence). The length of the CDR3 is 13 residues. Trimming shortened V by 7 bases and J by 4 bases, and 14 bases separated the two germline ends. CDR3 sequence reads: CSVPDGVGNTIYF. CDR3 coding DNA: TGCAGTGTTCCCGATGGGGTAGGAAACACCATATATTTT.